These 10 T cell receptor beta chains came from one sample sequenced in a study of blood T cells in healthy people across ages. A sample-barcoded 5' primer and a J-beta primer mix were used in a second PCR of roughly 6 to 11 cycles. TCRdb called the 5' RACE reads again in MiXCR, with one record for every CDR3 protein. Among 1.8 million or so distinct CDR3 sequences listed, approximately 40% were seen once. Sequenced: blood. These receptors all stem from a human donor in good health.

This chain links TRBV7-2 with TRBJ1-1, with 8 nucleotides matching TRBD1. Germline V gene data show CDR1 as SGHTA and CDR2 as FQGNSA. The CDR3 runs 13 residues. The V and J ends lost 4 bases and 6 bases, in that order; junction bases with no gene match: 4. This chain's CDR3 is CASSSQTGAEAFF. The CDR3 DNA sequence: TGTGCCAGCAGCTCCCAGACAGGGGCTGAAGCTTTCTTT. Drawing the rest from reference TRBV7-2 and TRBJ1-1, the complete variable domain is GAGVSQSPSNKVTEKGKDVELRCDPISGHTALYWYRQSLGQGLEFLIYFQGNSAPDKSGLPSDRFSAERTGGSVSTLTIQRTQQEDSAVYLCASSSQTGAEAFFGQGTRLTVV.

This rearrangement joins TRBV11-2 to TRBJ1-2; possibly TRBD1 for D (5 bases). The CDR3 is 18 amino acids. Germline CDR1 and CDR2: SGHAT and FQNNGV. V was shortened by 5 bases and J by 2 bases, with 24 bases between the two germline ends. DNA for the CDR3: TGTGCCAGCAGCCCAATTGGGGCAGCCTCCACTGAAAACTATGGCTACACCTTC. It codes for CASSPIGAASTENYGYTF.

This clonotype showed up just a few times. The V gene is TRBV5-1, the J gene TRBJ1-6; the match to TRBD1 covers 9 bases. The CDR3 covers 14 residues. CDR1 and CDR2 (germline): SGHRS, YFSETQ. V lost 4 bases, J lost 14 bases, and 10 bases stayed unmatched. This CDR3 is CASSQGQGPIALHF. For the CDR3, the DNA is TGCGCCAGCAGCCAGGGACAGGGACCAATTGCCCTCCACTTT.

This clonotype was seen a handful of times. The chain carries TRBV4-1 and TRBJ1-4, with a possible D match to TRBD1 (5 bases). Trimming cost V 1 base and J 7 bases, with 16 bases left between them. The germline V gene has CDR1 MGHRA and CDR2 YSYEKL. The length of the CDR3 is 16 residues. The CDR3 here is CASSQVGRGRSEKLFF. DNA for the CDR3: TGCGCCAGCAGCCAAGTTGGTCGGGGGAGGAGTGAAAAACTGTTTTTT.

V is TRBV7-9 and J is TRBJ2-5, with D possibly being TRBD2 (6 bases). Germline CDR1 and CDR2: SEHNR and FQNEAQ (reference sequence). Trimming pared 3 bases from V and 5 bases from J, leaving 13 bases between. The CDR3 is 14 amino acids. The CDR3 reads CASSFQTSQETQYF. The DNA for the CDR3 is TGTGCCAGCAGCTTCCAGACTAGTCAGGAGACCCAGTACTTC.

This clonotype occurred once. The J gene is TRBJ1-6, the V gene TRBV27, with D unclear. The germline V and J ends were trimmed by 7 bases and 6 bases, with 7 bases remaining between them. The CDR3 loop spans 12 amino acids. From germline, CDR1 is MNHEY and CDR2 SMNVEV (reference sequence). Here the CDR3 reads CASTGSNSPLHF. The CDR3 DNA reads TGTGCCAGCACGGGGAGTAATTCACCCCTCCACTTT.

CDR3 coding DNA: TGTGCCAGCAGTTACCGCCCTAGCGGGGTAAACACAGATACGCAGTATTTT. It translates to CASSYRPSGVNTDTQYF. J is TRBJ2-3 and V is TRBV6-2 or TRBV6-3; 9 bases align to TRBD2. After removal of 2 bases from V and 2 bases from J, the junction contained 8 bases not matched to a gene. The CDR3 covers 17 residues. Germline CDR1 reads MNHEY; CDR2 reads SVGEGT.

This chain joins TRBV7-9 and TRBJ1-6; D may be TRBD1 (5 bases). This CDR3 is 14 amino acids long. The germline V gene encodes CDR1 SEHNR and CDR2 FQNEAQ (reference sequence). Trimming left V 3 bases short and J 8 bases short, with 11 bases between. The CDR3 sequence is CASSFSGLYSPLHF. DNA of the CDR3: TGTGCCAGCAGCTTTTCAGGGTTGTATTCACCCCTCCACTTT.

J is TRBJ1-1 and V is TRBV28; no clear D. Germline-derived CDR1 and CDR2 are MDHEN and SYDVKM. This CDR3 is 11 amino acids long. V shed 8 bases and J shed 5 bases, with 9 bases lying between them. CDR3 protein: CASGGRTEAFF. The CDR3 region has the DNA TGTGCCAGCGGCGGAAGGACTGAAGCTTTCTTT. Full variable domain (outside the CDR3, taken from reference TRBV28 and TRBJ1-1): DVKVTQSSRYLVKRTGEKVFLECVQDMDHENMFWYRQDPGLGLRLIYFSYDVKMKEKGDIPEGYSVSREKKERFSLILESASTNQTSMYLCASGGRTEAFFGQGTRLTVV.

This clonotype has just a few counts. The chain has TRBV29-1 and TRBJ2-3; TRBD1 or TRBD2 may be the D gene (5 bases each). The CDR3 is 14 amino acids. Trimming cost V 5 bases and J 4 bases, with 16 bases left between them. The V gene's germline CDR1 is SQVTM and CDR2 ANQGSEA. CDR3 sequence reads: CSVLRGETADTQYF. DNA of the CDR3: TGCAGCGTTCTCCGAGGGGAAACAGCAGATACGCAGTATTTT.